The rows below give T cell receptor beta chains drawn from one sample of a study of T cells in Graves' hyperthyroidism and ophthalmopathy. Each CDR3 protein is one row after TCRdb ran MiXCR on the multiplex PCR reads. The sample shows about 380,000 distinct CDR3 sequences, about a fifth of them seen only once. The specimen sequenced was blood. All receptors come from a man aged 18-30 years with Graves' ophthalmopathy. CDR3s include the opening cysteine and the closing phenylalanine or tryptophan. A D gene is named only where the DNA matches it firmly. Size is omitted from some rows. Given values are once, few, many or a class for expanded clones.

v_call	clone_size	j_call	d_call	cdr3_nt	cdr3_aa
TRBV5-1	once	TRBJ1-3	NA	TGCGCCAGCAGCGGTAGGGGTGACTCTGGAAACACCATATATTTT	CASSGRGDSGNTIYF
TRBV7-9	many	TRBJ1-5	NA	TGTGCCAGCAGCCGTGGCGACAGTATCAATCAGCCCCAGCATTTT	CASSRGDSINQPQHF
TRBV15	NA	TRBJ2-1	TRBD2	TGTGCCACCAGCAGAGGGGGGGGGTCTTACAATGAGCAGTTCTTC	CATSRGGGSYNEQFF
TRBV19	few	TRBJ2-3	NA	TGTGCCAGTAGCGACAGGTTACACACAGATACGCAGTATTTT	CASSDRLHTDTQYF
TRBV15	few	TRBJ1-5	NA	TGTGCCACCAGCAGAGATGGGGGGTTCGGACAGCCCCAGCATTTT	CATSRDGGFGQPQHF
TRBV5-6	NA	TRBJ1-3	NA	TGTGCCAGCAGCTTGGGCAGGGCTGGAAACACCATATATTTT	CASSLGRAGNTIYF
TRBV15	many	TRBJ2-3	TRBD1	TGTGCCACCAGCAGAGACCCCTGGGACGAGGGGGCGTTCGATACGCAGTATTTT	CATSRDPWDEGAFDTQYF
TRBV27	NA	TRBJ2-1	TRBD1	TGTGCCAGCAGACAGGGGGCCTACAATGAGCAGTTCTTC	CASRQGAYNEQFF
TRBV4-2	NA	TRBJ2-1	TRBD2	TGTGCCAGCAGCCAACCTAGCGGGGGGTTCAATGAGCAGTTCTTC	CASSQPSGGFNEQFF
TRBV20-1	NA	TRBJ1-1	NA	TGCAGTGCTAGCGGGCATCCGAACACTGAAGCTTTCTTT	CSASGHPNTEAFF
TRBV12-3/TRBV12-4	NA	TRBJ1-4	TRBD1	TGTGCCAGCAGCAGAACCGTCACAGGGGGCGCCGATGAAAAACTGTTTTTT	CASSRTVTGGADEKLFF
TRBV7-2	many	TRBJ1-2	NA	TGTGCCAGCAGTTCACAGGGCTTTATGGACTACACCTTC	CASSSQGFMDYTF
TRBV5-1	few	TRBJ1-1	TRBD1	TGCGCCAGCAGCTTGGTGGGGCCCGACAGGGGCGGTTCTGAAGCTTTCTTT	CASSLVGPDRGGSEAFF
TRBV3-1	few	TRBJ1-2	NA	TGTGCCAGCAGCCAAGAACTTCGCGACTCCTCGGTGCCCACCTTC	CASSQELRDSSVPTF
TRBV28	NA	TRBJ1-5	NA	TGTGCCAGCAGTTGGGATGTGGGCGGCAATCAGCCCCAGCATTTT	CASSWDVGGNQPQHF
TRBV6-1	NA	TRBJ2-1	NA	TGTGCCAGCACCCGGGGAGGCGGGGGCCCATACAATGAGCAGTTCTTC	CASTRGGGGPYNEQFF
TRBV6-6	many	TRBJ1-1	TRBD1	TGTGCCAGCAGTTACTTTACAGGGGTGGGGAGCACTGAAGCTTTCTTT	CASSYFTGVGSTEAFF